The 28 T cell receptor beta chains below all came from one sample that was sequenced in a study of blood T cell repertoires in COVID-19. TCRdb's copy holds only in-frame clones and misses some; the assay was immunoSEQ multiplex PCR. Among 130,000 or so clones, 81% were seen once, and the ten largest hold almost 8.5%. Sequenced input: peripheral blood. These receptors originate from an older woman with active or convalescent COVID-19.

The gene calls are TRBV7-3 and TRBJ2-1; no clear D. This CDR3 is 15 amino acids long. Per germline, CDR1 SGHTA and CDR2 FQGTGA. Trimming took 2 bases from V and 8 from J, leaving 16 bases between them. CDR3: CASSLFGMQDDEQFF. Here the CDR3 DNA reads TGTGCCAGCAGCTTATTTGGCATGCAGGATGATGAGCAGTTCTTC.

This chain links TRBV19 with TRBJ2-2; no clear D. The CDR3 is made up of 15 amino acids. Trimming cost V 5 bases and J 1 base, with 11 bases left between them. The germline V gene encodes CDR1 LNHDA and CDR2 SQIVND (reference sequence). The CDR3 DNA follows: TGTGCCAGTAGTCCCCGCCGCGAGAACACCGGGGAGCTGTTTTTT. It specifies CASSPRRENTGELFF.

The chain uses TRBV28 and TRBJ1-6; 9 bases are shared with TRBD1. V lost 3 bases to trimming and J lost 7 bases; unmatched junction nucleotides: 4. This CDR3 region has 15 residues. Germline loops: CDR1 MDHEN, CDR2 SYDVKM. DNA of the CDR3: TGTGCCAGCAGTTTCTCGGGACAGGGAAATTCACCCCTCCACTTT. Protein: CASSFSGQGNSPLHF.

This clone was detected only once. CDR3 sequence (DNA): TGTGCCAGCAGCCCAAGGAACCGACAGAATGGCTACACCTTC. Translating gives CASSPRNRQNGYTF. The V call is TRBV7-8, the J call TRBJ1-2, with a tentative D call TRBD1 (5 bases). Germline V gives CDR1 SGHVS, CDR2 FQNEAQ. The V gene lost 5 bases and the J gene lost 6 bases, with 16 bases spanning the gap. The CDR3 length is 14 residues.

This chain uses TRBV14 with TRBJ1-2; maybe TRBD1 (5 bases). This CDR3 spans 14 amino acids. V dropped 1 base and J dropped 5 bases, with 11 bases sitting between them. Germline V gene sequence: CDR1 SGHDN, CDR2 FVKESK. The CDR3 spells CASSQAIGGYGYTF. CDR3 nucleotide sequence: TGTGCCAGCAGCCAAGCCATTGGGGGGTATGGCTACACCTTC.

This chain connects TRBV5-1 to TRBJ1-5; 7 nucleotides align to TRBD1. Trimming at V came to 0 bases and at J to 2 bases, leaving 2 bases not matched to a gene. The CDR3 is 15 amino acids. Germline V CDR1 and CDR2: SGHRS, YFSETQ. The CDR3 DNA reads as TGCGCCAGCAGCTTGGAAGGGGGCGGCAATCAGCCCCAGCATTTT. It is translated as CASSLEGGGNQPQHF.

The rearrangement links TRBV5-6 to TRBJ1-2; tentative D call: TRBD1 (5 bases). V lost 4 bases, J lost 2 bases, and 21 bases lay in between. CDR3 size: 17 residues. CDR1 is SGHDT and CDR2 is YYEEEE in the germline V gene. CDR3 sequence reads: CASSPPGPGLQNYGYTF. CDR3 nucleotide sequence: TGTGCCAGCAGCCCCCCGGGGCCGGGACTCCAGAACTATGGCTACACCTTC.

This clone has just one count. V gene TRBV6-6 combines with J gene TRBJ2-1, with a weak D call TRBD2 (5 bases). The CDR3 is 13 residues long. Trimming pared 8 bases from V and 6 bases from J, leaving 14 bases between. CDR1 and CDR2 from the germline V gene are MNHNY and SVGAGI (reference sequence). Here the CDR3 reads CASRRDPFNEQFF. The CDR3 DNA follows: TGTGCCAGCCGACGGGATCCTTTCAATGAGCAGTTCTTC.

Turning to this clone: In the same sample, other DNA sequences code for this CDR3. The chain's CDR3 is CASSQVLAGGPGNEQFF. As DNA, the CDR3 is TGTGCCAGCAGCCAAGTGCTGGCGGGAGGGCCGGGGAATGAGCAGTTCTTC. This sequence joins TRBV4-2 and TRBJ2-1; 9 nucleotides match TRBD2. Germline CDR1 is LGHNA and CDR2 is YNFKEQ. Trimming removed 1 base from V and 7 bases from J; junction bases left unmatched: 11. The CDR3 is made up of 17 amino acids.

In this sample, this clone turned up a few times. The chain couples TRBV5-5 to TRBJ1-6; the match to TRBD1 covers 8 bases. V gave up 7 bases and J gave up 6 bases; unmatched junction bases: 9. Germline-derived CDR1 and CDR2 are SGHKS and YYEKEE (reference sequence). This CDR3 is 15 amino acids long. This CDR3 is CASSIQGVGNSPLHF. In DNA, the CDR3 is TGTGCCAGCTCGATACAGGGGGTCGGTAATTCACCCCTCCACTTT.

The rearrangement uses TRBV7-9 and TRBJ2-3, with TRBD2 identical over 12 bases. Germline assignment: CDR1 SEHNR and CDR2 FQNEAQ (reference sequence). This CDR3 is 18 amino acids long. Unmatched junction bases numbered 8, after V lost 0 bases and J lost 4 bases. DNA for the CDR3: TGTGCCAGCAGCTTAGCGCTTACTAGCGGGAGGCCAGCAGATACGCAGTATTTT. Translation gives CASSLALTSGRPADTQYF.

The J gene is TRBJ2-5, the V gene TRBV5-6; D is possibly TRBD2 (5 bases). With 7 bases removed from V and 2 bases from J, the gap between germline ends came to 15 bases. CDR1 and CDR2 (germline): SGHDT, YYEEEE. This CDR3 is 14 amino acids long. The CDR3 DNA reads TGTGCCAGCTTTCGCACCGGGGAACAAGAGACCCAGTACTTC. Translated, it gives CASFRTGEQETQYF.

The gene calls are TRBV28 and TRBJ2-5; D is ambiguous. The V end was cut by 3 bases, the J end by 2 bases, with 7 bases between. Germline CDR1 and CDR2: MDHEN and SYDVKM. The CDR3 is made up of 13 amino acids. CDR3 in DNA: TGTGCCAGCAGTTTTCGGGTACAAGAGACCCAGTACTTC. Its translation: CASSFRVQETQYF.

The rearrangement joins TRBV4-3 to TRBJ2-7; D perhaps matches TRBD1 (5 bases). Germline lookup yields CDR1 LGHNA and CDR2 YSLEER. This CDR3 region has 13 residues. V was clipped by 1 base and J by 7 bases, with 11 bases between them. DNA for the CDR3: TGCGCCAGCAGCCAAGGAAAGGGGATGGAGCAGTACTTC. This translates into CASSQGKGMEQYF.

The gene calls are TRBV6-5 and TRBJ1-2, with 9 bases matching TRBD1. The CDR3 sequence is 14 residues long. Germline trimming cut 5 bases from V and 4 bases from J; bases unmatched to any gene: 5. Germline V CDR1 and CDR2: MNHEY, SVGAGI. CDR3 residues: CASSPDRGSYGYTF. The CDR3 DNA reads TGTGCCAGCAGTCCGGACAGGGGTTCCTATGGCTACACCTTC.

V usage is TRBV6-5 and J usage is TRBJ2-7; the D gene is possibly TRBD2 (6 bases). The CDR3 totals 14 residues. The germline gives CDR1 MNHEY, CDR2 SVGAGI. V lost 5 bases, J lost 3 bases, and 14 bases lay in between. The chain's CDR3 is CASSPTGVGYEQYF. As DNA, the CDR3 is TGTGCCAGCAGTCCGACGGGGGTTGGCTACGAGCAGTACTTC.

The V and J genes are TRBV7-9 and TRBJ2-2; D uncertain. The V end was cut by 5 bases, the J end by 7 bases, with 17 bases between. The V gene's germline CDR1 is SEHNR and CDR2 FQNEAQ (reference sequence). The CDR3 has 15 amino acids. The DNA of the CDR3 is TGTGCCAGCAGCCCCTACTCAGGTTTGGGCGGGGAGCTGTTTTTT. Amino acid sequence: CASSPYSGLGGELFF.

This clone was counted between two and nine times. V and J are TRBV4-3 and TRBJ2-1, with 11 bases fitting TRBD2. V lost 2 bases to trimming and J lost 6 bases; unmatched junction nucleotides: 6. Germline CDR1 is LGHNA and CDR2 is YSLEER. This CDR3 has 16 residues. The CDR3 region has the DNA TGCGCCAGCAGCCAATATTCTAGCGGGAGGTCCAATGAGCAGTTCTTC. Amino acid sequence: CASSQYSSGRSNEQFF.

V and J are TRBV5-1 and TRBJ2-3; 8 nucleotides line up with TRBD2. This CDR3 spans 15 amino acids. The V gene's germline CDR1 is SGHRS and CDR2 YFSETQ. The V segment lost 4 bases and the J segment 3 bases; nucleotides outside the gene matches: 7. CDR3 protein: CASSESGGGTDTQYF. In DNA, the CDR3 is TGCGCCAGCAGCGAGAGCGGGGGTGGTACAGATACGCAGTATTTT.

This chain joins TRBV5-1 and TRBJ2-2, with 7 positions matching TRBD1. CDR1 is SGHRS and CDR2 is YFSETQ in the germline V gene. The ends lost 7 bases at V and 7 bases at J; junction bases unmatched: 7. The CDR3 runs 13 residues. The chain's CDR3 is CASRDREGGELFF. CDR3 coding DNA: TGCGCCAGCCGAGACAGGGAAGGCGGGGAGCTGTTTTTT.

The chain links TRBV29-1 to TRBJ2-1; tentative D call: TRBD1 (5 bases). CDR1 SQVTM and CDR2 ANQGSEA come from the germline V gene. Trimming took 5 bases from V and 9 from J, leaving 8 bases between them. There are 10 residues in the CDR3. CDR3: CSVRQSEQFF. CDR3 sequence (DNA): TGCAGCGTTCGACAGAGTGAGCAGTTCTTC.

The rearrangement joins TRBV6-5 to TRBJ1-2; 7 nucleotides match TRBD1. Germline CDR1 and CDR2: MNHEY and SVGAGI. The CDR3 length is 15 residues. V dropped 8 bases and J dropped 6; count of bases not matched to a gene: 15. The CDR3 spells CASRKGDRILDGYTF. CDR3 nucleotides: TGTGCCAGCCGAAAGGGGGACAGAATTTTGGATGGCTACACCTTC.

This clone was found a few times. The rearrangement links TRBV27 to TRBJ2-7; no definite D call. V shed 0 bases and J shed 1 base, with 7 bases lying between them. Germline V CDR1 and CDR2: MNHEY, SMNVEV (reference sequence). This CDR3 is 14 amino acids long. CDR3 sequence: CASSLSAVSYEQYF. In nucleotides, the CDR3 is TGTGCCAGCAGTTTATCGGCGGTATCCTACGAGCAGTACTTC.

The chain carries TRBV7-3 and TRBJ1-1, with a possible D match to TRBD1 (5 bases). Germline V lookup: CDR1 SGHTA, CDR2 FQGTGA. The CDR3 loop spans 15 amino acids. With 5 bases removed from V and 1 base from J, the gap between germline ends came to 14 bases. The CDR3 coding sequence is TGTGCCAGCAGCCCGGAAACAGGTTGGAACACTGAAGCTTTCTTT. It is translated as CASSPETGWNTEAFF.

For the CDR3, the DNA is TGTGCCAGCTCACAGTCCTTGAGCACTGAAGCTTTCTTT. Translating gives CASSQSLSTEAFF. The V and J genes are TRBV18 and TRBJ1-1; no reliable D call. V was cut by 4 bases and J by 4 bases, with 10 bases left in between. The germline V gene has CDR1 KGHSH and CDR2 LQKENI. This CDR3 is 13 amino acids long.

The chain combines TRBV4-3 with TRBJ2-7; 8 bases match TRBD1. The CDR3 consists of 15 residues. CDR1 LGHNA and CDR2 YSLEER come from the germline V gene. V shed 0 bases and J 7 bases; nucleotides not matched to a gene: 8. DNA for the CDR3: TGCGCCAGCAGCCAAGAAAGGCAGGGGGCGCGGGAGCAGTACTTC. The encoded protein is CASSQERQGAREQYF.

The CDR3 loop is CASSSNRGDGELFF. CDR3 nucleotide sequence: TGTGCCAGCAGCTCGAACAGGGGAGACGGGGAGCTGTTTTTT. This chain links TRBV11-3 with TRBJ2-2; 7 nucleotides agree with TRBD1. V trimming: 4 bases; J trimming: 7 bases; junction bases outside the gene matches: 6. The CDR3 is 14 residues long. CDR1 is SGHNT and CDR2 is YENEEA in the germline V gene.

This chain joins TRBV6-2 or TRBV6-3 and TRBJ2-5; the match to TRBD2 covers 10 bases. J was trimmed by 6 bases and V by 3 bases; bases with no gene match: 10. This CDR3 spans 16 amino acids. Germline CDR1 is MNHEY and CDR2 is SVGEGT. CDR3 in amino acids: CASSYTASGSRKTQYF. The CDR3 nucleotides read TGTGCCAGCAGTTATACTGCTAGCGGGAGTAGGAAGACCCAGTACTTC.